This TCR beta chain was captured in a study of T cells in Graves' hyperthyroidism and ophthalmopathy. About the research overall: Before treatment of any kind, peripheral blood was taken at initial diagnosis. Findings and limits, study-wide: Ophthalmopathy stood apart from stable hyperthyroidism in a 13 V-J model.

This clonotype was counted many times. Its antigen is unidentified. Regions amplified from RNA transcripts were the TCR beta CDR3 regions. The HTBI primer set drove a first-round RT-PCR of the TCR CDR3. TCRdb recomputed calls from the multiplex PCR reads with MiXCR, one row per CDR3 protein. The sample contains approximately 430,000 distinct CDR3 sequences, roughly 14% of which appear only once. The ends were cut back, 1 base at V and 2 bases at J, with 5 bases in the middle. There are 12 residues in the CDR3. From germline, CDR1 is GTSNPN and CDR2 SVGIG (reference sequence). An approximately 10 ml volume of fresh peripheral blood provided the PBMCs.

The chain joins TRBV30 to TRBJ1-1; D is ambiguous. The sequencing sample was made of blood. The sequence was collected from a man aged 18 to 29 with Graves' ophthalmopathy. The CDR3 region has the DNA TGTGCCTGGAGTGAGGGCAACACTGAAGCTTTCTTT. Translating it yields CAWSEGNTEAFF.